The source of this T cell receptor beta chain is a study of PD-1 blockade in classical Hodgkin lymphoma. Regarding the study as a whole: In newly diagnosed patients, baseline TCR diversity was reportedly below that of healthy donors. Possibly reflecting disease activity or prior therapy, repertoire differences have causes that remain undefined. Whereas CD4+ TCR diversity had risen significantly by C4D1, CD8+ TCR diversity had not.

Noted time point: cycle 4 day 1 (C4D1), after 5 to 7 weeks of nivolumab. Relapses following autologous stem cell transplantation were seen in all patients, with brentuximab vedotin exposure varying. J lost 2 bases, V lost 5 bases, and 1 base had no gene match. The CDR3 totals 13 residues. CDR1 is SGHTA, CDR2 FQGNSA, per germline. With regard to this clone: What it recognizes is unknown.

Data came from immunoSEQ multiplex PCR; TCRdb stores just in-frame clones and leaves some out. The data contain under 130,000 clones, approximately 90% of them seen just once; the ten biggest clones take up roughly 19%. Sequencing was performed on peripheral blood mononuclear cells (PBMCs), taken before the fourth cycle of nivolumab. The chain has TRBV7-2 and TRBJ2-7; 9 bases are shared with TRBD1. The receptor's source is a human donor with classical Hodgkin lymphoma. The CDR3: CASSRTGAYEQYF. CDR3 DNA: TGTGCCAGCAGCCGGACAGGGGCCTACGAGCAGTACTTC. The variable domain in full, completed from reference TRBV7-2 and TRBJ2-7, reads GAGVSQSPSNKVTEKGKDVELRCDPISGHTALYWYRQSLGQGLEFLIYFQGNSAPDKSGLPSDRFSAERTGGSVSTLTIQRTQQEDSAVYLCASSRTGAYEQYFGPGTRLTVT.